This T cell receptor (beta chain) was found in a study of T cell responses to AZD1222 COVID-19 vaccine. Study findings and constraints: Spike-specific TCR breadth and depth went up after people got two AZD1222 doses. Clonal diversity may have been underestimated, and the donors were mostly white British, with more females than males.

To note about this clone: Antigen unknown.

Sequencing was performed with immunoSEQ multiplex PCR; in TCRdb, only in-frame clones are kept and a portion is missing. The sample shows about 130,000 clones, 75% to 90% of them seen only once. The germline V gene has CDR1 SGHVS and CDR2 FQNEAQ. The CDR3 has 14 amino acids. With 3 bases clipped from V and 2 bases from J, the junction kept 3 bases outside the gene matches. The sample in question was peripheral blood, obtained 28 days after the second AZD1222 dose. This chain connects TRBV7-8 to TRBJ2-5; TRBD1 agrees at 7 bases. This TCR was sampled from an adult who received the AZD1222 COVID-19 vaccine. CDR3 nucleotide sequence: TGTGCCAGCAGCTTGGGACAGTTGCAAGAGACCCAGTACTTC. This codes for CASSLGQLQETQYF. The complete variable domain, with remaining parts taken from reference TRBV7-8 and TRBJ2-5, reads GAGVSQSPRYKVAKRGQDVALRCDPISGHVSLFWYQQALGQGPEFLTYFQNEAQLDKSGLPSDRFFAERPEGSVSTLKIQRTQQEDSAVYLCASSLGQLQETQYFGPGTRLLVL.